This TCR beta chain appears in the sequencing data of a study of PD-L1 blockade in urothelial cancer (TCRdb year 2017). Regarding the study in general: All patients started therapy at some point between 2014 and 2016 and received atezolizumab 1,200 mg intravenously every 3 weeks. A median of about 140,000 T cells and some 84,000 unique TCRs was obtained from blood samples, and a median clonality of approximately 0.08 was observed. Blood samples were analyzed at two time points: 3 weeks after treatment start (second dose) and 6 weeks after treatment start. Twenty-five of 29 patients were identified as males with urothelial cancer of bladder origin, and a prior smoking history was reported by 18 of 29 patients. Patients had an ECOG performance status of 0 or 1 and had received between 0 and 3 prior chemotherapy regimens. Somatic, immune and clinical correlates of response to PD-L1 blockade with atezolizumab in urothelial cancer were the focus of an exploratory multi-omic analysis. Durable clinical benefit was defined as progression-free survival longer than 6 months, and TCR features were also tested against progression-free and overall survival. Durable clinical benefit was achieved by nine patients and was not achieved by 20 patients. In the same patients who had TCR sequencing, pretreatment tumors also underwent whole exome sequencing and RNA sequencing. Just over 28 patients had pretreatment blood TCR-seq, about 25 had at least one posttreatment blood collection, and about 25 had tumor TCR-seq. TCR sequencing covered pretreatment tumor samples and matched, serially collected peripheral blood taken before and after atezolizumab treatment.

Notes on this clone: The target of this receptor is not known. Per-nucleotide qualities are absent, and no much larger clonotype sits a single base away.

The CDR3 goes from the cysteine to the phenylalanine over 16 residues. CDR3 DNA is the only sequence kept; it has 48 bases, read in frame from the first base. The germline V gene provides CDR1 SGDLS and CDR2 YYNGEE. Deletion took 0 bases off V and 3 bases off J, with a span of 13 bases between the germline ends. Read against the paper, the sample's time point label means: peripheral blood 6 weeks after treatment start. The cohort included roughly 30 patients with locally advanced or metastatic urothelial carcinoma who were treated at Memorial Sloan Kettering on a trial protocol. Peripheral blood mononuclear cells were collected pretreatment and during treatment, with between 1 and 8 total time points per patient. The Qiagen DNeasy Blood extraction kit was used to purify genomic DNA from total PBMCs and tumor samples. PBMCs were collected pretreatment and during treatment and were isolated and stored as previously described.

Summary of the overall study and its limitations: Because of the small sample size (n ≈ 30) and the many exploratory analyses performed, the results are intended to be regarded as hypothesis-generating. Improved progression-free and overall survival was found to be associated with pretreatment peripheral blood TCR clonality below the median. Among patients with durable benefit, tumor-associated TCR clones showed greater expansion in peripheral blood 3 weeks after treatment started (n ≈ 20, p = 0.022).

Each PCR received spiked-in synthetic TCR analog templates so that absolute template abundance could be estimated from read counts. Using the immunoSEQ assay, TCRbeta CDR3 regions were amplified from genomic DNA with bias-controlled V and J gene primers. Sequencing of rearranged TCRbeta segments was performed at approximately 20X coverage. The study's own analysis went as follows. Sequencing errors were corrected by clustering and CDR3s were annotated against IMGT to assign V, D and J genes. Out-of-frame and stop-codon sequences were excluded, and only productive TCRbeta rearrangements were used in downstream analyses. To compute clonality, Shannon entropy was normalized by the log of the number of unique productive sequences and then subtracted from one. Clones differing between time points or between blood and tumor were identified using Fisher's exact test with Benjamini-Hochberg correction, with an adjusted p below 0.01 applied as the threshold. Imported from immuneACCESS, the table was reduced by TCRdb to in-frame sequences with V and J called. These copies leave out some clones; in studies compared against another copy, an unresolved V gene accounts for under half, and the cause of the remainder is not known. From that table come the V and J calls and clone size; the DNA was used to work out D and trimming. A total of 40,000 to 55,000 clones appear in this sample, 88% of them only once. Around 2.5% of the sample is taken by the ten largest.

This sample comprised PBMCs, obtained around atezolizumab (anti-PD-L1) treatment. The receptor was derived from a man aged 55-75 years with urothelial cancer. The V and J genes are TRBV9 and TRBJ1-3; the D gene is perhaps TRBD1, from 6 matching bases. The CDR3 is CASSVATGFVGNTIYF. The sequenced DNA: TGTGCCAGCAGCGTAGCTACAGGGTTCGTTGGAAACACCATATATTTT.